The rows below give T cell receptor beta chains drawn from one sample of a study of cytomegalovirus exposure and HLA in healthy donors. TCRdb's table, derived via immunoSEQ multiplex PCR, lists solely in-frame clones and lacks some. In the table there are roughly 110,000 clones, more than 75% of which are singletons. Sequences were obtained from PBMCs. The receptors here all came from a man younger than 40 in good health and CMV-seropositive. The CDR3 runs from the conserved cysteine through the conserved F or W. The order of the fields is clone size, D gene, V gene, J gene, CDR3 DNA, CDR3 protein. A D gene is named only where the DNA matches it firmly. Clone size, where shown, is once, few, many, or a class for clones that have expanded.

clone_size: -
d_call: TRBD1
v_call: TRBV5-1
j_call: TRBJ2-5
cdr3_nt: TGCGCCAGCAGCCCGGGGACAGCGCTTCAAGAGACCCAGTACTTC
cdr3_aa: CASSPGTALQETQYF

clone_size: -
d_call: TRBD1
v_call: TRBV5-4
j_call: TRBJ2-7
cdr3_nt: TGTGCCAGCAGCCCGACAGGGCCCTCCTACGAGCAGTACTTC
cdr3_aa: CASSPTGPSYEQYF

clone_size: -
d_call: TRBD2
v_call: TRBV5-6
j_call: TRBJ2-5
cdr3_nt: TGTGCCAGCAGCCTGGGGACTAGCGGGGGGCAAGAGACCCAGTACTTC
cdr3_aa: CASSLGTSGGQETQYF

clone_size: -
d_call: TRBD2
v_call: TRBV5-1
j_call: TRBJ2-7
cdr3_nt: TGCGCCAGCAGCTTCTACCCCCCCGGACTAGCTCCCTACGAGCAGTACTTC
cdr3_aa: CASSFYPPGLAPYEQYF

clone_size: -
d_call: -
v_call: TRBV5-1
j_call: TRBJ2-7
cdr3_nt: TGCGCCAGCAGGGAGGGGGGGTCCTACGAGCAGTACTTC
cdr3_aa: CASREGGSYEQYF

clone_size: few
d_call: -
v_call: TRBV30
j_call: TRBJ2-5
cdr3_nt: TGTGCCTGGAGTGTCCTGCAAGAGACCCAGTACTTC
cdr3_aa: CAWSVLQETQYF

clone_size: -
d_call: -
v_call: TRBV25-1
j_call: TRBJ1-6
cdr3_nt: TGTGCCAGCAGTGAATGGGGCGATTCACCCCTCCACTTT
cdr3_aa: CASSEWGDSPLHF

clone_size: -
d_call: TRBD1
v_call: TRBV6-1
j_call: TRBJ1-2
cdr3_nt: TGTGCCAGCAATTACAGGGGCGGGGATGGCTACACCTTC
cdr3_aa: CASNYRGGDGYTF

clone_size: -
d_call: TRBD1
v_call: TRBV5-6
j_call: TRBJ1-1
cdr3_nt: TGTGCCAGCAGCTTGGGAGGGGACAGGGTGAAGACTGAAGCTTTCTTT
cdr3_aa: CASSLGGDRVKTEAFF

clone_size: -
d_call: TRBD2
v_call: TRBV11-3
j_call: TRBJ2-7
cdr3_nt: TGTGCCAGCAGCTCCTTAGCGGGGGGAATCTACGAGCAGTACTTC
cdr3_aa: CASSSLAGGIYEQYF

clone_size: -
d_call: -
v_call: TRBV7-9
j_call: TRBJ1-6
cdr3_nt: TGTTCCAGCAGCCATCCAGGCATCCCACGCAATTCACCCCTCCACTTT
cdr3_aa: CSSSHPGIPRNSPLHF

clone_size: -
d_call: TRBD1
v_call: TRBV9
j_call: TRBJ2-1
cdr3_nt: TGTGCCAGCAGCGTAGCTGAGGACAGGTTCAATGAGCAGTTCTTC
cdr3_aa: CASSVAEDRFNEQFF

clone_size: -
d_call: TRBD2
v_call: TRBV30
j_call: TRBJ2-1
cdr3_nt: TGTGCCTGGAGTGGGATTAGCGGGGCCACTTATAGATACAATGAGCAGTTCTTC
cdr3_aa: CAWSGISGATYRYNEQFF

clone_size: -
d_call: -
v_call: TRBV7-7
j_call: TRBJ2-5
cdr3_nt: TGTGCCAGCGGTCAAGGGGGGGGGAAGGAAGAGACCCAGTACTTC
cdr3_aa: CASGQGGGKEETQYF

clone_size: -
d_call: TRBD1
v_call: TRBV2
j_call: TRBJ2-7
cdr3_nt: TGTGCCATCCTCGGGACAGGTCTGGGCGAGCAGTACTTC
cdr3_aa: CAILGTGLGEQYF